This T cell receptor (beta chain) is from a study of regulatory T cells in long-lasting Graves disease. This clonotype was seen at least ten times. The CDR3 has 13 residues. This sample's time point: newly diagnosed GD, antithyroid drugs for less than 3 months. Construction of the TCR library relied on RNA isolated from PBMCs. Arm-PCR of CDR3 regions and iRepertoire HTBI primers were used to build TCR beta libraries. TCRdb processed the multiplex PCR reads anew with MiXCR; each CDR3 protein has one entry. The sample comprises a few hundred thousand distinct CDR3 sequences, over 15% of which are singletons, and around 27% rests with the top ten. The same data also went into a second study, on T cells in Graves' hyperthyroidism and ophthalmopathy. Per that paper: Separation of ophthalmopathy from stable hyperthyroidism was achieved by a 13 V-J model.

The receptor was derived from a man in his forties or fifties with Graves disease. The sample in question was peripheral blood mononuclear cells (PBMCs), obtained at new diagnosis, from a patient treated with antithyroid drugs. The J gene is TRBJ1-2, the V gene TRBV3-2. TRBV3-2 is described as a pseudogene. CDR3: CASSPDGTYGYTF. The CDR3 DNA sequence: TGTGCCAGCAGCCCCGACGGAACTTATGGCTACACCTTC.